The entry below describes one T cell receptor beta chain. Its antigen is unidentified. The observed sequence ends 3 residues before the CDR3 terminus, with the missing tail filled in from the germline J gene. The entry originates in a study of T cells in women clearing cervical HPV infection. Looking at the study overall: Controls gave blood once infection was undetectable; cases at lesion identification. Case blood was drawn a median approximately 21 weeks after lesion detection. Study-level points and caveats: Repertoire richness, not evenness, was significantly elevated in CIN3+ cases versus controls. Richness plus V gene abundances separated cases from controls with AUC 0.8 to 0.85.

The method was immunoSEQ multiplex PCR; TCRdb's version includes in-frame clones alone and lacks a portion of them. Across around 46,000 clones, the top ten clones capture 35% to 45% of the sample. Per the germline V gene, CDR1 is SGHVS and CDR2 is FQNEAQ. This CDR3 is 13 amino acids long. The V end was cut by 3 bases, the J end by 3 bases, with 8 bases between. Sequenced material: blood buffy coat. The gene calls are TRBV7-8 and TRBJ1-1; D not resolved. This receptor was taken from a woman aged 18 to 75 with a cervical HPV16 infection that either progressed to CIN3+ or cleared (not recorded which). CDR3 protein: CASSFLRDTEAFF. The sequenced part of the CDR3 DNA is TGTGCCAGCAGCTTTTTACGGGACACTGAA. Supplemented by reference TRBV7-8 and TRBJ1-1, the full variable domain reads GAGVSQSPRYKVAKRGQDVALRCDPISGHVSLFWYQQALGQGPEFLTYFQNEAQLDKSGLPSDRFFAERPEGSVSTLKIQRTQQEDSAVYLCASSFLRDTEAFFGQGTRLTVV.